Presented here are 30 T cell receptor beta chains from one specimen sequenced in a study of blood T cells in healthy people across ages. Alongside a J-beta primer mix, a sample-barcoded 5' primer served in a second PCR lasting roughly 7 to 11 cycles. Via MiXCR, TCRdb re-called the 5' RACE reads, giving one row per CDR3 protein. Here the sample spans 700,000 or so distinct CDR3 sequences, 20% to 25% being singletons. Material: blood. The receptor set was obtained from a man aged 65-85 years in good health.

This clonotype was counted only a few times. The chain combines TRBV12-3 or TRBV12-4 with TRBJ1-6; the D is unclear. Trimming took off 0 bases at V and 10 bases at J, with 10 bases between the two ends. The CDR3 totals 14 residues. DNA of the CDR3: TGTGCCAGCAGTTTAGCACGGGGAGAATCACCCCTCCACTTT. This translates into CASSLARGESPLHF.

This clonotype was observed a few times. This rearrangement joins TRBV11-2 to TRBJ2-5; D possibly corresponds to TRBD2 (5 bases). The germline V gene encodes CDR1 SGHAT and CDR2 FQNNGV. V was clipped by 1 base and J by 2 bases, with 14 bases between them. The CDR3 extends over 16 amino acids. The CDR3 sequence: CASSLASTSGQETQYF. The CDR3 region has the DNA TGTGCCAGCAGCTTAGCTTCCACTAGTGGGCAAGAGACCCAGTACTTC.

This clonotype has more than one count but fewer than ten. This chain connects TRBV29-1 to TRBJ2-2; TRBD1 matches at 8 bases. This CDR3 region has 14 residues. Trimming removed 7 bases from V and 7 bases from J; junction bases left unmatched: 11. The V gene's germline CDR1 is SQVTM and CDR2 ANQGSEA. As DNA, the CDR3 is TGCAGCGCCTCCCGGACAGGGATCGGCGGGGAGCTGTTTTTT. Protein sequence: CSASRTGIGGELFF.

The chain employs TRBV3-1 and TRBJ2-3; D unclear. Trimming left V 7 bases short and J 3 bases short, with 17 bases between. This CDR3 comprises 15 residues. Germline CDR1 reads LGHDT; CDR2 reads YNNKEL (reference sequence). Here the CDR3 reads CASTHSSSRTDTQYF. The CDR3 bases are TGTGCCAGCACCCATTCCTCCTCCCGGACAGATACGCAGTATTTT.

This chain links TRBV20-1 with TRBJ2-1; no clear D gene. The CDR3 extends over 15 amino acids. From germline, CDR1 is DFQATT and CDR2 SNEGSKA (reference sequence). V lost 1 base, J lost 5 bases, and 15 bases lay in between. In nucleotides, the CDR3 is TGCAGTGCTAGAGGGCTACCCACAAGTAACAATGAGCAGTTCTTC. It specifies CSARGLPTSNNEQFF.

In this sample, this clonotype turned up a few times. The chain is built from TRBV6-5 and TRBJ2-1, with D perhaps given as TRBD1 or TRBD2 (5 bases each). The DNA end lines up better with TRBJ2-7; the J call may be wrong. Germline CDR1 is MNHEY and CDR2 is SVGAGI. The CDR3 runs to 14 residues. The CDR3 loop reads CASSSGQGLYEQYF. The CDR3 DNA reads as TGTGCCAGCAGTTCGGGGCAGGGCTTGTACGAGCAGTACTTC.

V and J are TRBV7-2 and TRBJ2-5, with 7 positions matching TRBD1. The J call is uncertain, as TRBJ2-7 better fits the DNA end. The CDR3 extends over 15 amino acids. Germline lookup yields CDR1 SGHTA and CDR2 FQGNSA. CDR3 sequence (DNA): TGTGCCAGCAGCTTAGAGACAGGGAAGTCCTACGAGCAGTACGTC. Translated, it gives CASSLETGKSYEQYV.

The chain uses TRBV12-3 or TRBV12-4 and TRBJ2-7, with TRBD2 as a possible D gene (6 bases). CDR3 size: 10 residues. The V end lost 8 bases, the J end lost 6 bases, and 8 bases lay between the germline ends. CDR3: CASGGGEQYF. The CDR3 coding sequence is TGTGCCAGCGGGGGAGGCGAGCAGTACTTC.

This clonotype was found many times. This chain connects TRBV2 to TRBJ2-7, with D possibly matching TRBD2 (6 bases). Trimming removed 8 bases at V and 6 bases at J, with 20 bases between. The CDR3 consists of 14 residues. From germline, CDR1 is SNHLY and CDR2 FYNNEI. The CDR3 region has the DNA TGTGCCAGCGCAACCGGGACTCGGCGGCCCGAGCAGTACTTC. Its translation is CASATGTRRPEQYF.

This clonotype was counted a few times. The CDR3 is CASSPEGVWLGEQYV. CDR3 bases: TGTGCCAGCTCACCCGAAGGGGTTTGGTTAGGCGAGCAGTACGTC. The chain uses TRBV18 and TRBJ2-7, with D possibly TRBD1 on 5 matching bases. CDR3 length: 15 amino acids. Trimming removed 3 bases from V and 6 bases from J, with 18 bases in between. Germline V gene sequence: CDR1 KGHSH, CDR2 LQKENI.

This clonotype was detected only a few times. DNA of the CDR3: TGTGCCAGCAGTGAGGCGACAGATACGCAGTATTTT. This gives the protein CASSEATDTQYF. The gene calls are TRBV13 and TRBJ2-3; D remains unclear. Germline values: CDR1 PRHDT, CDR2 FYEKMQ (reference sequence). The CDR3 length is 12 residues. V was cut by 6 bases and J by 3 bases, with 7 bases left in between.

Comments on this clonotype: The CDR3 does not close with the conserved phenylalanine or tryptophan, likely indicating a read error. V and J are TRBV6-5 and TRBJ1-2, with 7 positions matching TRBD1. V lost 0 bases, J lost 7 bases, and 11 bases stayed unmatched. The CDR3 has 16 amino acids. The V gene's germline CDR1 is MNHEY and CDR2 SVGAGI. The chain's CDR3 is CASSYSRSRGYIGYTL. The CDR3 DNA follows: TGTGCCAGCAGTTACTCCCGGTCCAGGGGGTATATTGGCTACACCTTA.

Ten or more counts support this clonotype. The CDR3 spells CAISEGGGHTDTQYF. For the CDR3, the DNA is TGTGCCATCAGTGAAGGGGGGGGACACACAGATACGCAGTATTTT. The gene calls are TRBV10-3 and TRBJ2-3; tentative D call: TRBD2 (7 bases). V was pared by 3 bases and J by 2 bases, with 12 bases between. The CDR3 contains 15 residues. Per the germline V gene, CDR1 is ENHRY and CDR2 is SYGVKD.

This clonotype was seen a handful of times. The CDR3, as DNA: TGTGCCAGCAGCTTTGTTCTTACCGGTAACACAGATACGCAGTATTTT. Translating gives CASSFVLTGNTDTQYF. The chain uses TRBV7-9 and TRBJ2-3; no firm D call. From germline, CDR1 is SEHNR and CDR2 FQNEAQ (reference sequence). The V end lost 3 bases, the J end lost 2 bases, and 15 bases lay between the germline ends. The CDR3 has 16 residues.

The genes are TRBV4-2 and TRBJ2-3, with 7 bases matching TRBD1. J was trimmed by 2 bases and V by 4 bases; bases with no gene match: 12. Germline V gene sequence: CDR1 LGHNA, CDR2 YNFKEQ. This CDR3 has 17 residues. The DNA for the CDR3 is TGTGCCAGCAGCCCTTGGACAGGAGAGACCAACACAGATACGCAGTATTTT. As protein: CASSPWTGETNTDTQYF.

V and J are TRBV9 and TRBJ2-1; D unresolved. With 0 bases removed from V and 0 bases from J, the gap between germline ends came to 7 bases. The CDR3 is 15 amino acids. Germline assignment: CDR1 SGDLS and CDR2 YYNGEE. DNA of the CDR3: TGTGCCAGCAGCGTAGGGCTACTCTCCTACAATGAGCAGTTCTTC. It codes for CASSVGLLSYNEQFF.

The V and J genes are TRBV20-1 and TRBJ1-5; D may be TRBD1 (5 bases). Trimming left V 5 bases short and J 6 bases short, with 5 bases between. The CDR3 is made up of 10 amino acids. CDR1 and CDR2 (germline): DFQATT, SNEGSKA (reference sequence). The CDR3 region is CSAGTQPQHF. As DNA, the CDR3 is TGCAGTGCTGGGACTCAGCCCCAGCATTTT.

This chain links TRBV5-1 with TRBJ2-7; 8 positions agree with TRBD1. Trimming removed 4 bases from V and 7 bases from J; junction bases left unmatched: 10. This CDR3 contains 14 residues. Per the germline V gene, CDR1 is SGHRS and CDR2 is YFSETQ. The CDR3 protein is CASSPGQGPGEQYF. For the CDR3, the DNA is TGCGCCAGCAGCCCAGGACAGGGTCCGGGGGAGCAGTACTTC.

Only a few counts were recorded for this clonotype. V and J are TRBV11-2 and TRBJ1-1; 10 bases map to TRBD1. The CDR3 is 15 amino acids. Trimming took 5 bases from V and 7 from J; bases not matched to a gene: 10. CDR1 and CDR2 (germline): SGHAT, FQNNGV. The chain's CDR3 is CASSTPTGGKGEAFF. In DNA, the CDR3 is TGTGCCAGCAGCACCCCGACAGGGGGCAAGGGTGAAGCTTTCTTT.

The chain combines TRBV7-3 with TRBJ1-2; D gene unclear. There are 15 residues in the CDR3. Germline CDR1 is SGHTA and CDR2 is FQGTGA. The V gene lost 1 base and the J gene lost 0 bases, with 9 bases spanning the gap. In nucleotides, the CDR3 is TGTGCCAGCAGCTTAAACGGGGTCACTAACTATGGCTACACCTTC. This sequence encodes CASSLNGVTNYGYTF.

The chain carries TRBV7-2 and TRBJ1-1; no clear D gene. The CDR3 has 12 residues. The V end lost 2 bases, the J end lost 3 bases, and 4 bases lay between the germline ends. Germline V gene data show CDR1 as SGHTA and CDR2 as FQGNSA. The CDR3 DNA reads TGTGCCAGCAGCTTAACGTACACTGAAGCTTTCTTT. Its protein is CASSLTYTEAFF.

This clonotype was picked up a small number of times. The V gene is TRBV28, the J gene TRBJ2-2; D may be TRBD2 (6 bases). V was pared by 6 bases and J by 2 bases, with 10 bases between. The germline gives CDR1 MDHEN, CDR2 SYDVKM. This CDR3 contains 14 residues. The CDR3 loop is CASRRDFNTGELFF. The CDR3 DNA is TGTGCCAGCAGGCGGGACTTTAACACCGGGGAGCTGTTTTTT.

This clonotype was counted only a few times. The chain has TRBV11-2 and TRBJ1-2; a possible D gene is TRBD1 (5 bases). The germline V gene has CDR1 SGHAT and CDR2 FQNNGV. The CDR3 covers 16 residues. V gave up 8 bases and J gave up 5 bases, with 24 bases separating them. The DNA for the CDR3 is TGTGCCAGCGTGGATTTTTCGGGACCGAAAAGATATGGCTACACCTTC. This gives the protein CASVDFSGPKRYGYTF.

This clonotype was recorded a few times. CDR3 protein: CASNPFVVGAGLTDTGELFF. The CDR3 DNA follows: TGTGCCAGTAACCCCTTTGTGGTGGGGGCAGGCCTGACGGACACCGGGGAGCTGTTTTTT. The rearrangement joins TRBV19 to TRBJ2-2; D may be TRBD1 (6 bases). Germline V gives CDR1 LNHDA, CDR2 SQIVND (reference sequence). Deletions cut 7 bases from V and 3 bases from J, with 30 bases between. The length of the CDR3 is 20 residues.

The rearrangement links TRBV5-8 to TRBJ2-7, with 16 bases matching TRBD2. In germline, CDR1 is SGHTS, CDR2 YDEGEE. The V segment lost 2 bases and the J segment 6 bases; nucleotides outside the gene matches: 8. The CDR3 is 17 residues long. For the CDR3, the DNA is TGTGCCAGCAGCTTTCCCGGGACTAGCGGGGGGGCCTTCGAGCAGTACTTC. Its translation is CASSFPGTSGGAFEQYF.

The chain recombines TRBV7-8 with TRBJ2-1; D gene unclear. Trimming shortened V by 3 bases and J by 6 bases, and 12 bases separated the two germline ends. CDR1 is SGHVS and CDR2 is FQNEAQ in the germline V gene. This CDR3 has 14 residues. CDR3 in amino acids: CASSFSVVSNEQFF. CDR3 DNA: TGTGCCAGCAGCTTCTCTGTAGTGAGCAATGAGCAGTTCTTC.

The V gene is TRBV13, the J gene TRBJ2-3; 9 nucleotides match TRBD2. Germline loops: CDR1 PRHDT, CDR2 FYEKMQ (reference sequence). V was clipped by 4 bases and J by 4 bases; unmatched bases: 12. The CDR3 covers 17 residues. The CDR3 region has the DNA TGTGCCAGCAGCTCAACTAGACTAGCGGTGCACGCAGATACGCAGTATTTT. Its translation: CASSSTRLAVHADTQYF. Based on the CDR3 plus reference TRBV13 and TRBJ2-3, the full variable domain is AAGVIQSPRHLIKEKRETATLKCYPIPRHDTVYWYQQGPGQDPQFLISFYEKMQSDKGSIPDRFSAQQFSDYHSELNMSSLELGDSALYFCASSSTRLAVHADTQYFGPGTRLTVL.

This clonotype turned up a few times. The chain combines TRBV4-1 with TRBJ1-3; the D is unclear. This CDR3 comprises 14 residues. V was trimmed by 1 base and J by 2 bases, leaving 6 bases between them. The germline CDR1 and CDR2 sequences are MGHRA and YSYEKL. The CDR3 reads CASSQGLAGNTIYF. DNA of the CDR3: TGCGCCAGCAGCCAAGGACTTGCTGGAAACACCATATATTTT.

This clonotype was observed a few times. This chain uses TRBV6-2 or TRBV6-3 with TRBJ2-7, with D hard to call. V lost 0 bases and J lost 2, with 2 bases in between. Germline V gives CDR1 MNHEY, CDR2 SVGEGT. The CDR3 is 12 residues long. CDR3 protein: CASSYSTYEQYF. Written as DNA, the CDR3 is TGTGCCAGCAGTTACTCGACCTACGAGCAGTACTTC.

This clonotype was recorded a few times. V and J are TRBV20-1 and TRBJ2-4; D not resolved. This CDR3 has 13 residues. The V end lost 0 bases, the J end lost 1 base, and 4 bases lay between the germline ends. Germline V gene data show CDR1 as DFQATT and CDR2 as SNEGSKA (reference sequence). In nucleotides, the CDR3 is TGCAGTGCTAGAGATTGGGCCAAAAACATTCAGTACTTC. This gives the protein CSARDWAKNIQYF.